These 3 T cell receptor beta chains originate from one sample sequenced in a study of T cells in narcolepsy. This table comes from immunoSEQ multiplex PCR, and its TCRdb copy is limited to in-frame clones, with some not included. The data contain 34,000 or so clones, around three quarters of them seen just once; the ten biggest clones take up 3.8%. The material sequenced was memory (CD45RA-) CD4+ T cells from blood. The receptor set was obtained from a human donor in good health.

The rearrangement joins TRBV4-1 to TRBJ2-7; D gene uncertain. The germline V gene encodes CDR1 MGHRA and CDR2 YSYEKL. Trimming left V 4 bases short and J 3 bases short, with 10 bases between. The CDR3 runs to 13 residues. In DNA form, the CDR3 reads TGCGCCAGCAGCCGTACGAGTCTCTACGAGCAGTACTTC. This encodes CASSRTSLYEQYF.

In DNA form, the CDR3 reads TGCGCCAGCAGTGACCCTAAATCAGATACGCAGTATTTT. Protein: CASSDPKSDTQYF. This sequence joins TRBV5-1 and TRBJ2-3; no firm D call. V dropped 5 bases and J dropped 4 bases, with 11 bases sitting between them. The CDR3 runs to 13 residues. CDR1 is SGHRS and CDR2 is YFSETQ in the germline V gene.

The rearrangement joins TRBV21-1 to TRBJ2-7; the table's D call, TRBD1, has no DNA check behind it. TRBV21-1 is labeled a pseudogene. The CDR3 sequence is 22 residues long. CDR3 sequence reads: CASSKETQTGTGSCPSLWEQYF. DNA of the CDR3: TGTGCCAGCAGCAAAGAAACCCAAACCGGGACAGGGTCATGCCCCAGCCTATGGGAGCAGTACTTC.